This TCR beta chain comes out of a study of blood T cell repertoires in COVID-19. Study-level information: Sources were T cells, B-cell-depleted T cells, or PBMCs; the material itself was cDNA or gDNA.

Libraries were prepared by immunoSEQ multiplex PCR; TCRdb keeps only in-frame clonotypes and omits some of them. Among more than 150,000 clones, approximately 90% were seen once, and the ten largest hold 2% to 2.5%. The CDR3 totals 14 residues. Germline V gene sequence: CDR1 SGHVS, CDR2 FNYEAQ. Trimming removed 2 bases at V and 0 bases at J, with 8 bases between. Participant-given clinical history determined each cohort assignment. The chain links TRBV7-6 to TRBJ2-7; the D is unclear. The sample comprised PBMCs or T cells enriched from blood (not recorded which). This clonotype was obtained from a young woman who had recovered from COVID-19. As DNA, the CDR3 is TGTGCCAGCAGCTTACAGGCAAACTCCTACGAGCAGTACTTC. It is translated as CASSLQANSYEQYF. Based on the CDR3 plus reference TRBV7-6 and TRBJ2-7, the full variable domain is GAGVSQSPRYKVTKRGQDVALRCDPISGHVSLYWYRQALGQGPEFLTYFNYEAQQDKSGLPNDRFSAERPEGSISTLTIQRTEQRDSAMYRCASSLQANSYEQYFGPGTRLTVT.